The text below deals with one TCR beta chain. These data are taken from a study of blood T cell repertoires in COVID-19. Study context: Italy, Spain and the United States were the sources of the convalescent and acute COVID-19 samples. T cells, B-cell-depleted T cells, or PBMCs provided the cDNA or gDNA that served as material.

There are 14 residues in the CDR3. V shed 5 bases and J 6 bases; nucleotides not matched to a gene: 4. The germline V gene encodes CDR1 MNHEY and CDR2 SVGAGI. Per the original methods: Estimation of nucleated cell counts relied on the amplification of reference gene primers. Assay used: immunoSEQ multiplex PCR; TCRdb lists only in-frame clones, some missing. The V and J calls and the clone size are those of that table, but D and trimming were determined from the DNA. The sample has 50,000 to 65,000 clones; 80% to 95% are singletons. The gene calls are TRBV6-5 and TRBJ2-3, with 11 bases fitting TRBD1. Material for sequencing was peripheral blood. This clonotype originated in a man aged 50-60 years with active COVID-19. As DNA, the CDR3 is TGTGCCAGCAGTCGGACAGGGGGCGCGGATACGCAGTATTTT. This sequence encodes CASSRTGGADTQYF.